A single sample gave rise to the 2 T cell receptor beta chains below, sequenced in a study of human T cells and chemical hapten exposure. One entry per CDR3 protein, called by TCRdb with MiXCR from the RACE reads. This table has some 42,000 distinct CDR3 sequences, 8.5% to 10% appearing once. Time point given: patch test 2, 6 weeks after DPC sensitization. Treatment: therapeutic diphenylcyclopropenone sensitization with weekly scalp DPC. Here the sequenced sample was whole blood, taken in connection with sensitization to the hapten diphenylcyclopropenone (DPC). The receptors originated from a middle-aged woman with alopecia areata. Some clones in this sample may be carry-over from other donors' samples.

This clonotype was recorded many times. The chain uses TRBV5-1 and TRBJ2-7, with D perhaps TRBD2 (6 bases). Germline assignment: CDR1 SGHRS and CDR2 YFSETQ. V was cut by 9 bases and J by 2 bases, with 15 bases left in between. The CDR3 loop spans 13 amino acids. In DNA form, the CDR3 reads TGCGCCACCCGGGAGAGAGTCGCCTACGAGCAGTACTTC. Translation gives CATRERVAYEQYF.

V is TRBV20-1 and J is TRBJ1-5, with a possible D match to TRBD1 (5 bases). V shed 3 bases and J shed 4 bases, with 10 bases lying between them. CDR3 length equals 13 residues. The germline gives CDR1 DFQATT, CDR2 SNEGSKA (reference sequence). The CDR3 nucleotides are TGCAGTGCTAGGTCAGGGTTGAATCAGCCCCAGCATTTT. It codes for CSARSGLNQPQHF.